This TCR beta chain comes out of a study of blood T cell repertoires in COVID-19. For the study at large: The United States, Italy and Spain provided the acute and convalescent COVID-19 samples. The analysed material was cDNA or gDNA that came from T cells, B-cell-depleted T cells, or PBMCs.

Study processing details: Reference gene primer amplification gave nucleated cell count estimates. The protocol was immunoSEQ multiplex PCR, while the TCRdb copy is restricted to in-frame clones and leaves out a portion. D and trimming come from the DNA, and the V and J calls and clone size come from that table. Of some 240,000 clones detected, 80% appear once; the ten largest clones hold around 13%. This clone turned up a few times. The junction departs from germline at one end; a sequencing error may be responsible. Germline assignment: CDR1 MNHNS and CDR2 SASEGT. The CDR3 extends over 14 amino acids.

The V and J genes are TRBV6-1 and TRBJ1-5; D unclear. Input material: peripheral blood. The source is a human donor in a cohort sampled during active COVID-19. The CDR3 here is CASSESYSDQPQHF. DNA of the CDR3: TGTGCCAGCAGTGAATCGTATAGCGATCAGCCCCAGCATTTT.